This record looks at one TCR beta chain sequence and its context. This specimen comes from a study of shared clonotypes between healthy human individuals. Sequencing used immunoSEQ multiplex PCR; TCRdb keeps in-frame clones, though not all of them. The repertoire includes a few hundred thousand clones, nearly 97% of them detected once, and 0.11% sits in the top ten. The CDR3 length is 13 residues. The germline V gene encodes CDR1 SGDLS and CDR2 YYNGEE. V was pared by 3 bases and J by 10 bases, with 9 bases of the junction left unmatched. CD8 cells classed as naive were CD45RO-negative and positively selected for CCR7, excluding terminally differentiated effector memory CD45RA+ cells.

Sequenced sample: naive CD8+ T cells sorted from blood. The chain employs TRBV9 and TRBJ2-7; 8 nucleotides agree with TRBD2. The receptor comes from a woman aged 25 to 39 in good health. The CDR3 nucleotides read TGTGCCAGCAGCGGCAGCGGGAGAGGGGCACAGTACTTC. Its translation: CASSGSGRGAQYF.